This T cell receptor (beta chain) is from a study of T-cell reconstitution after alpha-beta-depleted transplantation in children. Study results and limitations: In patients about two months after transplant, alpha-beta T cells reportedly arose from several hundred expanded graft clones. From surviving recipient T cells and thymic progenitors came the high day-60 TCRbeta diversity observed in some patients. At one year after transplant, newly produced T cells mostly accounted for T-cell counts and diversity.

With regard to this clonotype: The antigen is undetermined.

In germline, CDR1 is DFQATT, CDR2 SNEGSKA (reference sequence). CDR3 length equals 13 residues. V was pared by 6 bases and J by 6 bases, with 15 bases between. As it was prepared, the TCRbeta library received unique molecular identifiers. TCRdb re-derived calls from the PCR reads in MiXCR, one entry per CDR3 protein. The profile shows approximately 250,000 distinct CDR3 sequences, roughly a quarter of them singletons. This sequence joins TRBV20-1 and TRBJ2-1; D possibly matches TRBD1 or TRBD2 (5 bases each). The sample was PBMCs, taken before TCRalphabeta/CD19-depleted stem cell transplant. The source of this sequence is a girl aged 2-10 years with Fanconi anemia, due to receive a stem cell transplant. In DNA form, the CDR3 reads TGCAGTGCGCAGGAAACGGGACCCAATGAGCAGTTCTTC. It specifies CSAQETGPNEQFF.